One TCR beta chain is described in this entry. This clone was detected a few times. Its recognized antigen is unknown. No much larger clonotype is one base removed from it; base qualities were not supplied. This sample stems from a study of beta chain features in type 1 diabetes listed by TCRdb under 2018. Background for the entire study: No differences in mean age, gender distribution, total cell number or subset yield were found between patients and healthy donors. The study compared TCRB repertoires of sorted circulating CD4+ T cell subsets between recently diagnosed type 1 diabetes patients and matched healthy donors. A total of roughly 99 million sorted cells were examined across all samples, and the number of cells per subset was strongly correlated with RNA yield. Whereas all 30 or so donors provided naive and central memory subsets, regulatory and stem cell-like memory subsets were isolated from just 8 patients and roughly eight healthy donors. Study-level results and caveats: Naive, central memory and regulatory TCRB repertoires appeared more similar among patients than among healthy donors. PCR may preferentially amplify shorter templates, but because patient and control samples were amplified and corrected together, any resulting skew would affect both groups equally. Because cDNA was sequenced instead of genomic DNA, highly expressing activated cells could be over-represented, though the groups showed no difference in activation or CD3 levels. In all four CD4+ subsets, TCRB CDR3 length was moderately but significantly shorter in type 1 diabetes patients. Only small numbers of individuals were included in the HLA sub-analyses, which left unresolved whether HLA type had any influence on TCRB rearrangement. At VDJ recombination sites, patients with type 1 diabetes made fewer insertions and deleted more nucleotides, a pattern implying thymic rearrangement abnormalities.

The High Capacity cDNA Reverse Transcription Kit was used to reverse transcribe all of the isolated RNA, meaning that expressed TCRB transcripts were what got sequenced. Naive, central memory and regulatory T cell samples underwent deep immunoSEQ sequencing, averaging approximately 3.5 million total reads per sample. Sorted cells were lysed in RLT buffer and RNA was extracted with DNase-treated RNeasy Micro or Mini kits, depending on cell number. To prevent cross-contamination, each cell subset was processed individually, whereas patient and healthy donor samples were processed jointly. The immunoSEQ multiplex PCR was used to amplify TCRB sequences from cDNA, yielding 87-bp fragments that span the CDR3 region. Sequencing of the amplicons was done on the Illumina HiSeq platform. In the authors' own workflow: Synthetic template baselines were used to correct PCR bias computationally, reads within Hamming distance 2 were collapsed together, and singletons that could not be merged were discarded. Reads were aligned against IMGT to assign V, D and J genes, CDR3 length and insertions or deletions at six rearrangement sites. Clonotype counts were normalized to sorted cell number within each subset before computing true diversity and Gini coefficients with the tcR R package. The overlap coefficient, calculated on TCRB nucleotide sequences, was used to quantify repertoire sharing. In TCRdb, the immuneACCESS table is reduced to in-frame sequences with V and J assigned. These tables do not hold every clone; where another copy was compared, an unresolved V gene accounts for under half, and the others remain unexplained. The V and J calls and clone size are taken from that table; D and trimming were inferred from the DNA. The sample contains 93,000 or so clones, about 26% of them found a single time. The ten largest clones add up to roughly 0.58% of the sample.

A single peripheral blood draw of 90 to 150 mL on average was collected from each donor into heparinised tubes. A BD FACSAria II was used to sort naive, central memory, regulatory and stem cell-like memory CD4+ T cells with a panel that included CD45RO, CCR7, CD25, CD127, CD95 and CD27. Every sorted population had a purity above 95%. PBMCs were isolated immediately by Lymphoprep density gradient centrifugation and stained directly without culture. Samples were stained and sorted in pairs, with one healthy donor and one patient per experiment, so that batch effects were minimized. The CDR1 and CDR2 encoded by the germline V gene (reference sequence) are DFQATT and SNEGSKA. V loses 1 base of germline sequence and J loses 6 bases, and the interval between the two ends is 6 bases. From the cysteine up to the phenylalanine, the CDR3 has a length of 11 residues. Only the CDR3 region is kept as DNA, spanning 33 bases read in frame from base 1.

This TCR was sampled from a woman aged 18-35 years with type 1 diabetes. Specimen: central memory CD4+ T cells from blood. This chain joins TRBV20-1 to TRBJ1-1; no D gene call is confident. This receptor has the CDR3 CSARGNAEAFF. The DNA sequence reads TGCAGTGCTAGAGGTAATGCTGAAGCTTTCTTT.